Listed below are T cell receptor beta chains from one sample, sequenced in a study of blood T cell repertoires in COVID-19. Assay used: immunoSEQ multiplex PCR; TCRdb lists only in-frame clones, some missing. The top ten clones hold roughly 7% of a sample with around 35,000 clones, approximately 85% of them seen once. The sample comprised peripheral blood. The receptors here all came from a human donor in a cohort sampled during active COVID-19. Both conserved end residues are part of each CDR3. A D gene is named only where the DNA matches it firmly. The size of a clone is reported for some rows only, either as once, few or many, or as a class for expanded clones.

v_gene,j_gene,d_gene,abundance,CDR3aa,CDR3nt
TRBV19,TRBJ2-7,TRBD2,NA,CASSISLAGGPSDEQYF,TGTGCCAGTAGTATTTCCTTAGCGGGAGGGCCCTCGGACGAGCAGTACTTC
TRBV7-6,TRBJ2-1,TRBD1,NA,CASSLTGGATYNEQFF,TGTGCCAGCAGCCTAACAGGGGGCGCGACCTACAATGAGCAGTTCTTC
TRBV2,TRBJ2-3,NA,NA,CASSVALFMQANTQYF,TGTGCCAGCAGTGTCGCCTTATTCATGCAAGCGAATACGCAGTATTTT
TRBV3-1/TRBV3-2,TRBJ1-1,TRBD1,NA,CASSQDGRGRSTEAFF,TGTGCCAGCAGCCAAGATGGCAGGGGGCGTAGTACTGAAGCTTTCTTT
TRBV7-6,TRBJ2-1,TRBD2,NA,CASSLALIAGGPQYNEQFF,TGTGCCAGCAGCTTAGCGCTTATAGCGGGAGGGCCTCAGTACAATGAGCAGTTCTTC
TRBV9,TRBJ1-2,NA,NA,CASSPSLDSGDYGYTF,TGTGCCAGCAGCCCGTCGCTAGACTCAGGGGACTATGGCTACACCTTC
TRBV5-1,TRBJ2-7,TRBD2,NA,CASTPSGLASEQYF,TGCGCCAGCACCCCAAGCGGACTAGCCTCCGAGCAGTACTTC
TRBV5-1,TRBJ2-5,TRBD2,NA,CASSLLLAGGSETQYF,TGCGCCAGCAGCTTGTTGCTAGCGGGAGGGTCGGAGACCCAGTACTTC
TRBV18,TRBJ1-1,NA,NA,CASSPRGSEAFF,TGTGCCAGCTCACCACGAGGGTCTGAAGCTTTCTTT
TRBV7-9,TRBJ2-5,NA,NA,CASSITQETQYF,TGTGCCAGCAGCATCACTCAAGAGACCCAGTACTTC
TRBV4-2,TRBJ2-4,NA,NA,CASSQDVSVGYIQYF,TGTGCCAGCAGCCAAGATGTAAGCGTCGGGTACATTCAGTACTTC
TRBV5-1,TRBJ1-1,NA,NA,CASSLGAINTEAFF,TGCGCCAGCAGCTTAGGGGCTATCAACACTGAAGCTTTCTTT
TRBV28,TRBJ2-2,NA,once,CASSSAIVSGELFF,TGTGCCAGCAGTTCTGCTATAGTTTCCGGGGAGCTGTTTTTT
TRBV13,TRBJ2-5,NA,NA,CASGRQLETQYF,TGTGCCAGCGGCCGACAGTTAGAGACCCAGTACTTC
TRBV18,TRBJ2-5,NA,once,CASSPRANFQETQYF,TGTGCCAGCTCGCCCAGGGCTAATTTCCAAGAGACCCAGTACTTC